Shown below are 2 T cell receptor beta chains from a single sample sequenced in a study of T cells in tumors after PD-1 blockade (dated by TCRdb to about 2019). Library preparation used the immunoSEQ multiplex PCR assay. What TCRdb holds here is the immuneACCESS table cut down to in-frame rearrangements. Part of the clones is not present; checked against another copy, under half of the missing clones reflect an unresolved V gene, and the others are unexplained. Within this sample are around 50,000 clones, with 79% of them counted one time only. The ten largest clones represent roughly 17% of the sample. Explained via the paper, the time point label denotes: before anti-PD-1 therapy. The starting material was PBMCs, obtained before anti-PD-1 treatment. The receptor set was obtained from a human donor with basal cell carcinoma.

This chain joins TRBV7-2 and TRBJ2-1, with D maybe TRBD2 (6 bases). CDR1 and CDR2 (germline): SGHTA, FQGNSA. The CDR3 length is 15 residues. Trimming cost V 5 bases and J 9 bases, with 20 bases left between them. CDR3 DNA sequence: TGTGCCAGCAGCCCCCCTCGAGGAGCGGGTAGTGAGCAGTTCTTC. It yields the protein CASSPPRGAGSEQFF.

The chain carries TRBV28 and TRBJ1-2; TRBD1 matches at 7 bases. Germline V gene lookup returns CDR1 MDHEN and CDR2 SYDVKM. Trimming took 8 bases from V and 1 from J; bases not matched to a gene: 7. The CDR3 is made up of 14 amino acids. The CDR3 protein is CASASGGLNYGYTF. The CDR3 DNA sequence: TGTGCCAGCGCCTCAGGGGGGCTTAACTATGGCTACACCTTC.